This T cell receptor (beta chain) was sequenced during a study of shared clonotypes between healthy human individuals (dated by TCRdb to about 2020). Study-wide context: The cohort included a few men and a couple of women between 18 and 49 years of age. To increase sequencing depth and limit assay-specific biases, different laboratories used diverse techniques to prepare libraries and sequence TCR repertoires. For each donor, CD4 naive and CD4 memory were each run on three plates, CD8 naive on two plates, and CD8 memory on one plate. The study deeply sequenced blood TCR repertoires of five healthy adults to estimate repertoire size and the extent of clonotype sharing between individuals. Leukapheresis yielded between about 0.94 and 8.9 billion PBMCs per donor. Points the paper makes about the study in general: Pairwise subsampling indicated that sequencing depth was expected to affect the degree of clonotype sharing among donors. Compared with non-shared clonotypes, the clonotypes found in all four sorted-subset donors had higher generation probabilities. Because the study included only a small number of donors, the genetic and exposure-history diversity represented was limited. Only blood was sampled, and tissue TCR repertoires likely differ from those in blood. Incomplete sequencing was indicated by rarefaction of sorted-subset datasets, despite the large sequencing depth. When several donors were compared, the shared fraction of clonotypes was around 5% for naive CD4, less than 4% for naive CD8, 2.3% for memory CD4, and 0.3% to 0.5% for memory CD8. Naive subsets generally had larger estimated clonotype richness than memory subsets did.

Donors were healthy HIV-negative adults with no recently reported acute infections or vaccinations. Every donor was a Caucasian adult residing in Nashville, Tennessee, USA. CD4+ T cells were enriched by magnetic negative selection, after which naive cells were positively selected on CD45RA and the negative fraction was taken as the memory subset. Blood was collected by leukapheresis, and PBMCs were isolated by Ficoll-Histopaque density gradient centrifugation and then cryopreserved in liquid nitrogen vapor phase. Analytical flow cytometry was used to check the purity and quantity of every magnetically sorted T cell population. Each sorted fraction had its genomic DNA isolated and then quantified by UV absorbance on a Nanodrop 2000c. With regard to this clone: The antigen it binds to is not known. There are no base qualities to consult, and no much larger clone falls within one base.

Using the deep immunoSEQ assay, TCR CDR3 regions were amplified from genomic DNA by multiplex PCR. Extracted genomic DNA from each cell subset was distributed evenly across all wells of several immunoSEQ 96-well plates, and each plate was treated as a replicate. Each replicate PCR for sorted subsets received about 210 ng genomic DNA, equal to tens of thousands of T cell genomes. Purified libraries were measured with a Qubit 3.0 fluorometer, size-checked on a Bioanalyzer 2100, and measured again with the KAPA Library Quantification kit. Each immunoSEQ 96-well plate was sequenced on its own single-read 150-cycle Illumina NextSeq 550 flow cell. Turning to the authors' computational methods: Because the immunoSEQ output included only junctional sequences and no quality scores, the filtering could not be the same as the filtering used for full-length reads. Sequences were annotated with PyIR, a Python wrapper for IgBLAST v1.9, using IMGT germline references to assign V/J genes and CDR3. Any read was removed if the V/J assignment was weak (E-value above 1e-6), the CDR3 was missing, or the read contained stop codons, out-of-frame junctions, or ambiguous translated residues. V3J clonotypes were defined by identical inferred V gene, J gene, and CDR3 amino acid sequence. Percentage overlap between repertoires was calculated by dividing the number of shared unique clonotypes by the size of the smaller repertoire. Three approaches were used to assess repertoire richness: RTK rarefaction, the Chao1 estimator, and Recon v2.1 estimates of unobserved clonotypes. OLGA was used to compute generation probabilities for all TCRbeta clonotypes that the gDNA method yielded from four donors. Drawn from immuneACCESS, this table holds only the in-frame rearrangements with V and J called that TCRdb kept. Clones are partly lost; checked studies trace under half to an unresolved V gene and leave the rest unexplained. V, J and clone size derive from that table, while D and trimming were established from the DNA sequence. This sample is represented by about 1.5 million clones; under 99% of them were singletons. The top ten constitute about 0.42% of the sample.

CDR1 is given as SGHRS and CDR2 as YFSETQ, both from the germline V gene. At the junction V is shortened by 0 bases and J by 1 base, with 10 bases in between. Its CDR3 holds 15 amino acids, cysteine through phenylalanine. Only CDR3 DNA is held: 45 bases, read in frame from base 1. Sequenced input: naive CD4+ T cells sorted from blood. This sample's cell subset or site label indicates: CD45RA+ positively selected. The chain couples TRBV5-1 to TRBJ1-1; no confident D gene assignment can be made. The receptor's source is a man aged 25 to 40 in good health. DNA sequence: TGCGCCAGCAGCTTGGCCCCCGGACCGAACACTGAAGCTTTCTTT. This is translated as CASSLAPGPNTEAFF.